This entry lists 25 T cell receptor beta chains sequenced from one sample in a study of CD8+CD57+ T cells in acquired aplastic anemia. Template material for TCR beta VDJ and CDR3 profiling consisted of genomic DNA. MiXCR, applied by TCRdb to the reads, yields one record per CDR3 protein. Of under 200,000 distinct CDR3 sequences in the sample, roughly half were seen once. For sequencing, patients were chosen who had shown expansion of CD8+CD57+ cells by flow cytometry. The sequenced sample consisted of sorted CD4+, CD8+, or CD8+CD57+ T cells (not recorded which) from PBMCs. The receptors were sampled from a human donor with aplastic anemia.

This clonotype has more than one count but fewer than ten. V and J are TRBV5-1 and TRBJ2-7; D remains ambiguous. V was pared by 1 base and J by 0 bases, with 11 bases between. This CDR3 comprises 15 residues. CDR1 and CDR2 from the germline V gene are SGHRS and YFSETQ. The CDR3 DNA follows: TGCGCCAGCAGCTTGTTGGCCGAGAGCTCCTACGAGCAGTACTTC. This sequence encodes CASSLLAESSYEQYF.

The gene calls are TRBV20-1 and TRBJ1-2; no definite D call. Trimming cost V 5 bases and J 0 bases, with 16 bases left between them. The CDR3 runs to 15 residues. CDR1 and CDR2 from the germline V gene are DFQATT and SNEGSKA (reference sequence). Written as DNA, the CDR3 is TGCAGTGCTCCCCCTGTACTGGTAGCTAACTATGGCTACACCTTC. Residues: CSAPPVLVANYGYTF.

With regard to this clonotype: This may be a read error: a much more frequent sequence differs by one nucleotide. V usage is TRBV4-2 and J usage is TRBJ2-7, with 9 nucleotides matching TRBD1. This CDR3 is 14 amino acids long. The V gene's germline CDR1 is LGHNA and CDR2 YNFKEQ. V gave up 3 bases and J gave up 5 bases; unmatched junction bases: 5. As DNA, the CDR3 is TGTGCCAGCAGCCACGGACAGGGGCTTGACGAGCAGTACTTC. It codes for CASSHGQGLDEQYF.

This clonotype came up many times. V is TRBV6-4 and J is TRBJ1-2; no reliable D call. The V and J ends lost 4 bases and 7 bases respectively, with 4 bases between them. The CDR3 runs 10 residues. Germline CDR1 and CDR2: MRHNA and SNTAGT. CDR3 in DNA: TGTGCCAGCAGTGTTGCTGGCTACACCTTC. Translated: CASSVAGYTF.

This clonotype appeared many times. V usage is TRBV19 and J usage is TRBJ2-3; 9 nucleotides agree with TRBD2. The CDR3 covers 16 residues. V lost 6 bases to trimming and J lost 1 base; unmatched junction nucleotides: 8. Looked up from germline, CDR1 is LNHDA and CDR2 is SQIVND (reference sequence). Here the CDR3 reads CASRSVASGGTDTQYF. The DNA for the CDR3 is TGTGCCAGTAGGTCCGTGGCTAGCGGGGGCACAGATACGCAGTATTTT.

The sample holds one count of this clonotype. The final CDR3 position lacks the conserved phenylalanine or tryptophan, pointing to a likely read error. The rearrangement links TRBV7-3 to TRBJ1-2; no clear D gene. The CDR3 loop spans 15 amino acids. Germline values: CDR1 SGHTA, CDR2 FQGTGA. V gave up 1 base and J gave up 7 bases, with 16 bases separating them. CDR3 sequence reads: CASSLKPSAVAGYTL. Written as DNA, the CDR3 is TGTGCCAGCAGCTTAAAGCCGTCGGCCGTCGCTGGCTACACCCTC.

This clonotype was detected ten times or more. The V call is TRBV4-2, the J call TRBJ2-3, with 10 bases aligning to TRBD2. The CDR3 is 14 amino acids. Germline V gene lookup returns CDR1 LGHNA and CDR2 YNFKEQ. V was clipped by 3 bases and J by 6 bases; unmatched bases: 3. CDR3 nucleotide sequence: TGTGCCAGCAGCCAGGGGACTAGCGAGGATACGCAGTATTTT. Its protein product is CASSQGTSEDTQYF.

This clonotype was seen only once. CDR3 sequence (DNA): TGTGCCAGCAGTGGATCGTCCGCTAGGTCCGATACGCAGTATTTT. Translating it yields CASSGSSARSDTQYF. The chain carries TRBV2 and TRBJ2-3; D ambiguous. CDR1 SNHLY and CDR2 FYNNEI come from the germline V gene. The CDR3 covers 15 residues. Trimming cost V 4 bases and J 6 bases, with 17 bases left between them.

In this sample, this clonotype turned up many times. The chain employs TRBV5-1 and TRBJ2-7; 7 positions match TRBD1. Germline assignment: CDR1 SGHRS and CDR2 YFSETQ. J was trimmed by 0 bases and V by 4 bases; bases with no gene match: 7. This CDR3 is 15 amino acids long. The chain's CDR3 is CASSETGASSYEQYF. CDR3 in DNA: TGCGCCAGCAGCGAAACAGGGGCCTCCTCCTACGAGCAGTACTTC.

The chain couples TRBV15 to TRBJ2-1; no firm D call. Germline CDR1 and CDR2: LNHNV and YYDKDF (reference sequence). This CDR3 is built from 16 residues. Trimming left V 3 bases short and J 1 base short, with 13 bases between. The CDR3 nucleotides read TGTGCCACCAGCAGCCAAGCTAGGCGGTCCTACAATGAGCAGTTCTTC. Its translation: CATSSQARRSYNEQFF.

This clonotype was observed many times. The V gene is TRBV5-5, the J gene TRBJ2-1; 8 bases agree with TRBD2. Germline-derived CDR1 and CDR2 are SGHKS and YYEKEE (reference sequence). This CDR3 contains 13 residues. Trimming at V came to 5 bases and at J to 8 bases, leaving 6 bases not matched to a gene. CDR3 nucleotide sequence: TGTGCCAGCAGTCCCGGGACTAGGGATGAGCAGTTCTTC. This encodes CASSPGTRDEQFF.

This clonotype was seen many times. This chain uses TRBV19 with TRBJ2-3; TRBD1 matches 8 bases. Trimming at V came to 3 bases and at J to 0 bases, leaving 5 bases not matched to a gene. Germline CDR1 reads LNHDA; CDR2 reads SQIVND (reference sequence). CDR3 length equals 16 residues. Written as DNA, the CDR3 is TGTGCCAGTAGTATTTCCGCAGGGGGCAGCACAGATACGCAGTATTTT. Amino acids: CASSISAGGSTDTQYF.

A note on this clonotype: With a much larger clone just one base away, this may be a read error. A read error is likely, as this CDR3 ends without the conserved phenylalanine or tryptophan. V usage is TRBV4-1 and J usage is TRBJ2-3, with TRBD1 matching 11 bases. The J segment lost 0 bases and the V segment lost 0 bases, leaving 2 bases of the junction unmatched. The CDR3 loop spans 17 amino acids. Looked up from germline, CDR1 is MGHRA and CDR2 is YSYEKL. CDR3 coding DNA: TGCGCCAGCAGCCAAGAGGGGACAGGGGGAAGCACAGATACGCAGTATCTT. This encodes CASSQEGTGGSTDTQYL.

The chain links TRBV24-1 to TRBJ1-2, with a possible D match to TRBD1 (5 bases). Germline V gives CDR1 KGHDR, CDR2 SFDVKD. V was pared by 2 bases and J by 10 bases, with 13 bases between. The CDR3 totals 13 residues. The CDR3 here is CATSDYQGYNYTF. The DNA of the CDR3 is TGTGCCACCAGTGATTATCAGGGATATAACTACACCTTC.

Remarks on this clonotype: The junction shows a germline mismatch at one end, possibly a read error. V and J are TRBV10-1 and TRBJ1-3, with a tentative D call TRBD1 (5 bases). The CDR3 loop spans 18 amino acids. The germline V gene encodes CDR1 WNHNN and CDR2 SYGVQD (reference sequence). The CDR3 loop is CVSSYKLSGPHSGNAIYF. CDR3 nucleotides: TGCGTCAGCAGCTACAAACTATCGGGACCTCACTCTGGAAACGCCATATATTTT.

J is TRBJ2-7 and V is TRBV11-2; TRBD2 aligns across 12 bases. The V and J ends lost 1 base and 6 bases, in that order; junction bases with no gene match: 4. The CDR3 extends over 15 amino acids. The germline CDR1 and CDR2 sequences are SGHAT and FQNNGV. The CDR3 nucleotides read TGTGCCAGCAGCTTAGGGACTAGCGGGAATGGCGAGCAGTACTTC. It translates to CASSLGTSGNGEQYF. The full variable domain, its missing parts supplied by reference TRBV11-2 and TRBJ2-7, is EAGVAQSPRYKIIEKRQSVAFWCNPISGHATLYWYQQILGQGPKLLIQFQNNGVVDDSQLPKDRFSAERLKGVDSTLKIQPAKLEDSAVYLCASSLGTSGNGEQYFGPGTRLTVT.

V usage is TRBV15 and J usage is TRBJ1-2; 9 positions agree with TRBD1. CDR3 size: 16 residues. Per the germline V gene, CDR1 is LNHNV and CDR2 is YYDKDF (reference sequence). The junction had 15 bases not matched to a gene; V was cut back by 9 bases and J by 4 bases. The DNA for the CDR3 is TGTGCCACTAGCCGGGACAGGGTCCAAGGGGCCTATGGCTACACCTTC. Amino acids: CATSRDRVQGAYGYTF.

The V and J genes are TRBV6-1 and TRBJ2-2; D ambiguous. Trimming stripped 6 bases from V and 2 bases from J, with 10 bases between. From germline, CDR1 is MNHNS and CDR2 SASEGT. The CDR3 extends over 14 amino acids. Written as DNA, the CDR3 is TGTGCCAGCAGGTGGTGGGGAAACACCGGGGAGCTGTTTTTT. The encoded protein is CASRWWGNTGELFF.

This clonotype has a count of ten or more. V is TRBV7-9 and J is TRBJ1-1; 7 bases map to TRBD1. The V gene end was trimmed by 11 bases and the J gene end by 2 bases; junction bases not matched to a gene: 8. This CDR3 region has 13 residues. The germline CDR1 and CDR2 sequences are SEHNR and FQNEAQ (reference sequence). The CDR3 region is CAGLGTVNTEAFF. The DNA of the CDR3 is TGTGCCGGACTAGGGACAGTCAACACTGAAGCTTTCTTT. The complete variable domain, with remaining parts taken from reference TRBV7-9 and TRBJ1-1, reads DTGVSQNPRHKITKRGQNVTFRCDPISEHNRLYWYRQTLGQGPEFLTYFQNEAQLEKSRLLSDRFSAERPKGSFSTLEIQRTEQGDSAMYLCAGLGTVNTEAFFGQGTRLTVV.

This chain connects TRBV29-1 to TRBJ1-2, with 12 bases matching TRBD1. V lost 4 bases and J lost 3; bases outside the gene matches: 3. Germline V lookup: CDR1 SQVTM, CDR2 ANQGSEA. The CDR3 has 14 residues. The CDR3 DNA reads TGCAGCGTTGTAGGGACAGGGGGCTACTATGGCTACACCTTC. Its protein is CSVVGTGGYYGYTF. The full variable domain, rest sourced from reference TRBV29-1 and TRBJ1-2, is SAVISQKPSRDICQRGTSLTIQCQVDSQVTMMFWYRQQPGQSLTLIATANQGSEATYESGFVIDKFPISRPNLTFSTLTVSNMSPEDSSIYLCSVVGTGGYYGYTFGSGTRLTVV.

The table lists this clonotype with many counts. This rearrangement joins TRBV11-3 to TRBJ2-1; TRBD2 matches at 7 bases. The V and J ends lost 8 bases and 4 bases, in that order; junction bases with no gene match: 8. Germline loops: CDR1 SGHNT, CDR2 YENEEA. The CDR3 is made up of 14 amino acids. The DNA of the CDR3 is TGTGCCAGCCACTCGACTAGCACGTACAATGAGCAGTTCTTC. Amino acids: CASHSTSTYNEQFF.

This clonotype came up a few times. The V and J genes are TRBV5-4 and TRBJ1-3, with D unresolved. The CDR3 totals 17 residues. Germline V gene lookup returns CDR1 SGHNT and CDR2 YYREEE (reference sequence). The ends were cut back, 0 bases at V and 1 base at J, with 14 bases in the middle. This CDR3 is CASSLAGLRMSGNTIYF. The CDR3 DNA sequence: TGTGCCAGCAGCTTGGCCGGGCTGCGGATGTCTGGAAACACCATATATTTT.

The chain carries TRBV24-1 and TRBJ1-5; D is perhaps TRBD1 (6 bases). Germline-derived CDR1 and CDR2 are KGHDR and SFDVKD. CDR3 size: 13 residues. The V end lost 4 bases, the J end lost 11 bases, and 14 bases lay between the germline ends. The DNA for the CDR3 is TGTGCCACCAGTGACACCGGACAGTACACCCAGCATTTT. It translates to CATSDTGQYTQHF.

The rearrangement uses TRBV19 and TRBJ2-3; D might be TRBD1 (6 bases). The V and J ends lost 8 bases and 11 bases respectively, with 14 bases between them. The CDR3 contains 11 residues. Germline values: CDR1 LNHDA, CDR2 SQIVND (reference sequence). The CDR3 coding sequence is TGTGCCAGTTTAGACAGGAATGAGCAGTATTTT. Its protein is CASLDRNEQYF.

This clonotype was seen ten or more times. The gene calls are TRBV2 and TRBJ2-5; no firm D call. Germline CDR1 reads SNHLY; CDR2 reads FYNNEI. This CDR3 has 13 residues. Trimming pared 7 bases from V and 2 bases from J, leaving 11 bases between. This chain's CDR3 is CASKQTEQETQYF. The DNA for the CDR3 is TGTGCCAGCAAACAAACGGAACAAGAGACCCAGTACTTC.